This T cell receptor (beta chain) was sequenced in a study of shared clonotypes between healthy human individuals. The authors divided CD4+ cells into CD45RA+ naive and CD45RA-negative memory subsets. Study results and caveats: An anticipated effect of sequencing depth on clonotype sharing among donors was recognized.

A word on this clone: Its antigen is unknown.

Sequencing was performed with immunoSEQ multiplex PCR; in TCRdb, only in-frame clones are kept and a portion is missing. The sample has around 2.5 million clones, under 95% seen once. The sequenced sample consisted of naive CD4+ T cells from PBMCs. Subset described: CD45RA+ positively selected. This TCR derives from a man aged 18 to 29 in good health. Some clones in this sample may be carry-over from other donors' samples.

CDR3 sequence: CATSSLGQRAQETQYF. The CDR3 DNA reads as TGTGCCACCAGCAGTCTCGGACAGAGGGCCCAAGAGACCCAGTACTTC. The chain carries TRBV15 and TRBJ2-5; possible D gene TRBD1, 6 bases. V was shortened by 3 bases and J by 1 base, with 15 bases between the two germline ends. The CDR3 is 16 residues long. CDR1 and CDR2 from the germline V gene are LNHNV and YYDKDF (reference sequence).